What follows describes a single TCR beta chain. The sample belongs to a study of T cell changes during pregnancy in multiple sclerosis. Germline lookup yields CDR1 KGHSH and CDR2 LQKENI. Unmatched junction bases numbered 3, after V lost 6 bases and J lost 3 bases. CDR3 length: 13 residues. Produced via immunoSEQ multiplex PCR; TCRdb's table is partial and in-frame only. The sample consists of 50,000 to 60,000 clones, 89% of them appearing once. Here the sequenced sample was peripheral blood, taken after pregnancy. The chain carries TRBV18 and TRBJ2-7; 9 bases map to TRBD1. The receptor was derived from a female donor with multiple sclerosis, enrolled in a pregnancy study. The DNA of the CDR3 is TGTGCCAGCTCCACGGGACAGGGCTACGAGCAGTACTTC. Protein: CASSTGQGYEQYF.